What follows are 22 T cell receptor beta chains derived from one specimen sequenced in a study of preoperative IRX-2 immunotherapy in early breast cancer. The data were produced by immunoSEQ multiplex PCR, yet TCRdb's version contains in-frame clones alone and is incomplete. The data show about 98,000 clones, with more than 80% seen just once and under 2.5% held by the top ten. Regarding treatment: preoperative locoregional IRX-2 cytokine immunotherapy. Source: tumor tissue, taken after IRX-2 immunotherapy. The receptors stem from a human donor with breast cancer.

The chain couples TRBV5-1 to TRBJ2-1; the D is unclear. The CDR3 is made up of 16 amino acids. Trimming took 5 bases from V and 0 from J, leaving 15 bases between them. Per germline, CDR1 SGHRS and CDR2 YFSETQ. As DNA, the CDR3 is TGCGCCAGCAGACAACAAGGGCTTAGCTCCTACAATGAGCAGTTCTTC. It specifies CASRQQGLSSYNEQFF.

In regard to this clone: In the same sample, other DNA sequences code for this CDR3. The chain is built from TRBV28 and TRBJ1-2; no clear D. Germline-derived CDR1 and CDR2 are MDHEN and SYDVKM. Between the trimmed V and J ends, which lost 3 bases and 5 bases, there was a span of 7 bases. This CDR3 contains 12 residues. The CDR3 DNA reads as TGTGCCAGCAGTTTGAGAGGGTATGGCTACACCTTC. It specifies CASSLRGYGYTF.

The rearrangement links TRBV14 to TRBJ1-2; D perhaps matches TRBD1 (5 bases). Germline loops: CDR1 SGHDN, CDR2 FVKESK. Trimming left V 2 bases short and J 8 bases short, with 15 bases between. The CDR3 loop spans 14 amino acids. CDR3 region: CASSQNLLGHGYTF. The CDR3 DNA follows: TGTGCCAGCAGCCAAAATCTTCTGGGGCACGGCTACACCTTC.

The table lists this clone with a count of one. This chain uses TRBV19 with TRBJ1-5; D perhaps matches TRBD1 (6 bases). V shed 8 bases and J shed 4 bases, with 15 bases lying between them. The CDR3 is made up of 14 amino acids. Germline V gene data show CDR1 as LNHDA and CDR2 as SQIVND (reference sequence). The CDR3 region is CASQGGRVNQPQHF. For the CDR3, the DNA is TGTGCCAGTCAAGGGGGGAGGGTGAATCAGCCCCAGCATTTT.

The chain has TRBV29-1 and TRBJ2-1; D perhaps matches TRBD1 (5 bases). The V end lost 5 bases, the J end lost 4 bases, and 27 bases lay between the germline ends. CDR1 and CDR2 from the germline V gene are SQVTM and ANQGSEA. The CDR3 has 18 amino acids. This chain's CDR3 is CSVTVMEITTADYNEQFF. DNA for the CDR3: TGCAGCGTTACCGTTATGGAGATAACGACAGCCGATTACAATGAGCAGTTCTTC.

The sample holds one count of this clone. This chain uses TRBV29-1 with TRBJ2-3; TRBD2 matches at 8 bases. This CDR3 contains 14 residues. Germline CDR1 reads SQVTM; CDR2 reads ANQGSEA. V was clipped by 1 base and J by 5 bases; unmatched bases: 5. Written as DNA, the CDR3 is TGCAGCGTTGAAGTCCCAGCGGGAGTAGATACGCAGTATTTT. It yields the protein CSVEVPAGVDTQYF.

This chain links TRBV14 with TRBJ1-1; D gene uncertain. The CDR3 spans 15 residues. CDR1 and CDR2 from the germline V gene are SGHDN and FVKESK. The V and J ends lost 0 bases and 2 bases respectively, with 10 bases between them. CDR3 DNA: TGTGCCAGCAGCCAAGATGTAGGGCTTAACACTGAAGCTTTCTTT. This translates into CASSQDVGLNTEAFF.

This clone was seen once. The V and J genes are TRBV28 and TRBJ2-5; weak D call: TRBD1 (5 bases). Trimming took 4 bases from V and 6 from J, leaving 12 bases between them. The CDR3 is made up of 13 amino acids. Per germline, CDR1 MDHEN and CDR2 SYDVKM. The CDR3 region has the DNA TGTGCCAGCAGTTCACCAGGGCGGCAGACCCAGTACTTC. Translating gives CASSSPGRQTQYF.

The CDR3 is CASSLGLAEDTQYF. DNA for the CDR3: TGTGCCAGCAGCTTGGGGCTAGCGGAAGATACGCAGTATTTT. The chain joins TRBV7-1 to TRBJ2-3, with TRBD2 matching 7 bases. TRBV7-1 is sorted into the ORF group, with uncertain function. Losses at the gene ends were 4 bases for V and 5 bases for J; bases not matched to a gene: 6. The CDR3 spans 14 residues.

The chain is built from TRBV6-8 and TRBJ1-4, with D possibly being TRBD1 (5 bases). CDR1 and CDR2 (germline): MNHGY, SAAAGT. Trimming removed 6 bases from V and 5 bases from J, with 13 bases in between. The CDR3 length is 14 residues. Written as DNA, the CDR3 is TGTGCCAGCAGCGATTGGGACGGAAATGAAAAACTGTTTTTT. As protein: CASSDWDGNEKLFF.

The rearrangement uses TRBV19 and TRBJ1-1; TRBD1 is a possible D gene (5 bases). Between the trimmed V and J ends, which lost 8 bases and 5 bases, there was a span of 15 bases. Germline lookup yields CDR1 LNHDA and CDR2 SQIVND (reference sequence). CDR3 length: 13 amino acids. For the CDR3, the DNA is TGTGCCAGTGTTGGGGCTGGGAGAACTGAAGCTTTCTTT. Residues: CASVGAGRTEAFF.

This clone was observed a handful of times. The chain combines TRBV11-3 with TRBJ2-2, with D perhaps matching TRBD2 (5 bases). Germline V gene sequence: CDR1 SGHNT, CDR2 YENEEA. CDR3 length: 17 amino acids. Between the trimmed V and J ends, which lost 5 bases and 2 bases, there was a span of 18 bases. The CDR3 spells CASSIRRGESNTGELFF. DNA of the CDR3: TGTGCCAGCAGCATACGACGGGGAGAATCCAACACCGGGGAGCTGTTTTTT.

This chain joins TRBV5-1 and TRBJ2-2; 7 bases are a match to TRBD1. The CDR3 contains 15 residues. Germline lookup yields CDR1 SGHRS and CDR2 YFSETQ. V lost 4 bases, J lost 2 bases, and 5 bases stayed unmatched. This CDR3 reads CASSLRGGNTGELFF. For the CDR3, the DNA is TGCGCCAGCAGCCTCAGAGGGGGCAACACCGGGGAGCTGTTTTTT.

V is TRBV6-8 and J is TRBJ1-1, with TRBD1 matching 9 bases. V shed 7 bases, J shed 11 bases, and the junction held 14 bases outside the gene matches. The CDR3 is 14 residues long. Germline V CDR1 and CDR2: MNHGY, SAAAGT. DNA for the CDR3: TGTGCCAGCAATCGGGACAGGGACATACGGTGGGCTTTCTTT. This codes for CASNRDRDIRWAFF.

This chain connects TRBV19 to TRBJ2-1; no reliable D call. V was cut by 4 bases and J by 4 bases, with 8 bases left in between. Germline CDR1 is LNHDA and CDR2 is SQIVND (reference sequence). The CDR3 runs 13 residues. CDR3: CASSTGTYNEQFF. The CDR3 bases are TGTGCCAGTAGTACAGGTACTTACAATGAGCAGTTCTTC.

The genes are TRBV28 and TRBJ1-3; 8 bases map to TRBD1. CDR1 and CDR2 (germline): MDHEN, SYDVKM. This CDR3 contains 16 residues. The J segment lost 2 bases and the V segment lost 6 bases, leaving 9 bases of the junction unmatched. CDR3 residues: CASSSRQGSTGNTIYF. As DNA, the CDR3 is TGTGCCAGCAGCTCCCGACAGGGGTCTACTGGAAACACCATATATTTT.

J is TRBJ1-1 and V is TRBV11-3; 8 positions match TRBD1. The CDR3 covers 15 residues. CDR1 is SGHNT and CDR2 is YENEEA in the germline V gene. V lost 5 bases to trimming and J lost 4 bases; unmatched junction nucleotides: 9. The CDR3 here is CASSQARDRITEAFF. DNA for the CDR3: TGTGCCAGCAGCCAAGCCCGGGACAGGATCACTGAAGCTTTCTTT.

This clone was counted once. The chain combines TRBV9 with TRBJ2-5, with D tentatively TRBD1 or TRBD2 (5 bases each). The length of the CDR3 is 14 residues. CDR1 and CDR2 from the germline V gene are SGDLS and YYNGEE. V was shortened by 7 bases and J by 3 bases, with 16 bases between the two germline ends. DNA of the CDR3: TGTGCCAGCTTGACCTGGGGGAGAAAAGAGACCCAGTACTTC. Protein product: CASLTWGRKETQYF.

The rearrangement links TRBV6-8 to TRBJ1-3; D not resolved. Trimming took 5 bases from V and 2 from J, leaving 7 bases between them. Per germline, CDR1 MNHGY and CDR2 SAAAGT. CDR3 size: 13 residues. The CDR3 DNA follows: TGTGCCAGCAGTGAGAACACTGGAAACACCATATATTTT. It encodes CASSENTGNTIYF.

The rearrangement uses TRBV28 and TRBJ2-1; the match to TRBD2 covers 7 bases. CDR1 is MDHEN and CDR2 is SYDVKM in the germline V gene. With V trimmed by 8 bases and J by 2 bases, 12 bases remained unmatched. This CDR3 is built from 16 residues. The CDR3 spells CASSKIAGLAYNEQFF. CDR3 coding DNA: TGTGCCAGCTCCAAGATCGCTGGACTAGCCTACAATGAGCAGTTCTTC.

The chain is built from TRBV19 and TRBJ1-4; 9 bases fit TRBD1. The ends lost 5 bases at V and 8 bases at J; junction bases unmatched: 9. The germline V gene has CDR1 LNHDA and CDR2 SQIVND (reference sequence). CDR3 length: 15 amino acids. CDR3 amino acids: CASSSLDRGDEKLFF. CDR3 nucleotide sequence: TGTGCCAGTAGTTCTCTGGACAGGGGAGACGAAAAACTGTTTTTT.

This chain connects TRBV6-8 to TRBJ1-5; D is undetermined. V was trimmed by 8 bases and J by 7 bases, leaving 15 bases between them. Germline V lookup: CDR1 MNHGY, CDR2 SAAAGT. CDR3 size: 13 residues. CDR3 protein: CASDEPGRQPQHF. DNA for the CDR3: TGTGCCAGCGATGAGCCGGGTCGGCAGCCCCAGCATTTT.